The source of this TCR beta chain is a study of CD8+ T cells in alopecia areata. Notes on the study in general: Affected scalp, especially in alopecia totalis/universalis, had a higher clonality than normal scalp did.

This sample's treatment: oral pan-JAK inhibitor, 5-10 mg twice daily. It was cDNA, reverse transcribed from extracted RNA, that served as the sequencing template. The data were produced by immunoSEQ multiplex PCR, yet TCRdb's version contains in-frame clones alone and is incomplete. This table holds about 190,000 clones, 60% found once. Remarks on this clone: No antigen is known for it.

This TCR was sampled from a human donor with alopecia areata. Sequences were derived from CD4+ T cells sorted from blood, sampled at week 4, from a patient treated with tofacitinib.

The CDR3 region is CAITAGWEAYEQYF. The DNA of the CDR3 is TGTGCCATCACCGCCGGGTGGGAGGCCTACGAGCAGTACTTC. This chain joins TRBV10-3 and TRBJ2-7, with D maybe TRBD2 (6 bases). Germline assignment: CDR1 ENHRY and CDR2 SYGVKD. V was pared by 7 bases and J by 2 bases, with 15 bases between. The CDR3 sequence is 14 residues long.